A selection of T cell receptor beta chains follows, all from one sample in a study of identical twins. One entry per CDR3 protein results from TCRdb running MiXCR on the 5' RACE reads. The sample lists around 960,000 distinct CDR3 sequences; roughly an eighth were seen once. The same data also went into a second study, on yellow fever vaccine responses in identical twins.

The sequenced sample was PBMCs. These receptors all stem from a woman under 30 in good health. Each CDR3 is given with its conserved first and last residue. A D gene is named only where the DNA matches it firmly. Size is omitted from some rows. Given values are once, few, many or a class for expanded clones.

V	J	size	D	DNA	CDR3
TRBV5-1	TRBJ2-2	-	-	TGCGCCAGCGGCAGGGAGTTGGCCGGGGAGCTGTTTTTT	CASGRELAGELFF
TRBV7-2	TRBJ1-1	-	-	TGTGCCAGCAGCTCGGTAATACGGCTAGGGTTTGACACTGAAGCTTTCTTT	CASSSVIRLGFDTEAFF
TRBV3-1	TRBJ1-5	many	-	TGTGCCAGCAGCCAAGGTTCAAATCAGCCCCAGCATTTT	CASSQGSNQPQHF
TRBV12-3/TRBV12-4	TRBJ2-1	few	-	TGTGCCAGCAGTTTTGTCCGGGGGCAAGACAATGAGCAGTTCTTC	CASSFVRGQDNEQFF
TRBV9	TRBJ1-5	-	-	TGTGCCAGCAGCGAGGGTACAGGGAGCAATCAGCCCCAGCATTTT	CASSEGTGSNQPQHF
TRBV11-1	TRBJ1-2	few	-	TGTGCCAGCAGCTTAGGGTCAGCACGGAGCTACACCTTC	CASSLGSARSYTF
TRBV15	TRBJ2-4	few	-	TGTGCCACCAGCAGAGCCACGGCTATAGCCAAAAACATTCAGTACTTC	CATSRATAIAKNIQYF
TRBV7-9	TRBJ1-4	few	TRBD1	TGTGCCAGCACAGGGGGAGGGGAAACTAATGAAAAACTGTTTTTT	CASTGGGETNEKLFF
TRBV6-5	TRBJ1-2	-	-	TGTGCCAGCAGTTACTCGACGTCTTTCCGCTACACCTTC	CASSYSTSFRYTF
TRBV5-6	TRBJ2-7	-	TRBD1	TGTGCCAGCAGCATGGGACAGTCACTCTACGAGCAGTACTTC	CASSMGQSLYEQYF
TRBV6-1	TRBJ1-1	-	-	TGTGCCAGCAGTGTGAGGGCGGTGGACACTGAAGCTTTCTTT	CASSVRAVDTEAFF
TRBV6-1	TRBJ1-3	-	-	TGTGCCAGCAGTGAAACTATGAAGCGGCGGAGCTCTGGAAACACCATATATTTT	CASSETMKRRSSGNTIYF
TRBV28	TRBJ2-2	few	-	TGTGCCAGCATCGGGGCAGGGGAGCCCGGGGAGCTGTTTTTT	CASIGAGEPGELFF
TRBV5-1	TRBJ2-5	-	TRBD1	TGCGCCAGCAGCCCGGACAGGGGGCATCAAGAGACCCAGTACTTC	CASSPDRGHQETQYF
TRBV24-1	TRBJ2-1	-	TRBD2	TGTGCCACCAGTTTTCGGGAGGGCTCCTACAATGAGCAGTTCTTC	CATSFREGSYNEQFF